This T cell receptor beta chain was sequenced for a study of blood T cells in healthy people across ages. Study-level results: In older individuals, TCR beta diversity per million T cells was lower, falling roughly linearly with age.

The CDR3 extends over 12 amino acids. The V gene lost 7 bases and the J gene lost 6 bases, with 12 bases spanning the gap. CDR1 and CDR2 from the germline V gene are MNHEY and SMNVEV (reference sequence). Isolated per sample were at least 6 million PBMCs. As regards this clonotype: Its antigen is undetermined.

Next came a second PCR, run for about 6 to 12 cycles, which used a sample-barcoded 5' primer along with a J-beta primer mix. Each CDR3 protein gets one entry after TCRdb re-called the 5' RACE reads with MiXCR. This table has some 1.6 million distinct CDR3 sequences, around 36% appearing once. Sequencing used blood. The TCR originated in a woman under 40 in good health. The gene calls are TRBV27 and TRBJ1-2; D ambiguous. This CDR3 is CASMSRVDGYTF. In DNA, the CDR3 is TGTGCCAGCATGAGCCGAGTGGATGGCTACACCTTC.